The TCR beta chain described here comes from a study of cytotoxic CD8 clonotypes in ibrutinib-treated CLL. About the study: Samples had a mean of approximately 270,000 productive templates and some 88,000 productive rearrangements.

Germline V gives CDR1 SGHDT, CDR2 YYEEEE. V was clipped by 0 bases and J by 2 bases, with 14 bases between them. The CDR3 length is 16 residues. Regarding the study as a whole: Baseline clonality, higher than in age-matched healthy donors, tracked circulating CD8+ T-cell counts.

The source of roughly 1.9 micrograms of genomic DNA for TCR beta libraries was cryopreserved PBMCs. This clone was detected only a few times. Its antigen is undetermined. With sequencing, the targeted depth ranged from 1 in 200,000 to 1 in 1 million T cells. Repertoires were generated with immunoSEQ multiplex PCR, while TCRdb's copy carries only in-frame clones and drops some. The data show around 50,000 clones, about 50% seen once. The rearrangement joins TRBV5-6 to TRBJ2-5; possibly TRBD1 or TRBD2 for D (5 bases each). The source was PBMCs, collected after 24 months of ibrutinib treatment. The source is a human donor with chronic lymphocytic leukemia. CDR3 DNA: TGTGCCAGCAGCTTGGCCGGCAGGGAGAGGCAAGAGACCCAGTACTTC. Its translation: CASSLAGRERQETQYF.